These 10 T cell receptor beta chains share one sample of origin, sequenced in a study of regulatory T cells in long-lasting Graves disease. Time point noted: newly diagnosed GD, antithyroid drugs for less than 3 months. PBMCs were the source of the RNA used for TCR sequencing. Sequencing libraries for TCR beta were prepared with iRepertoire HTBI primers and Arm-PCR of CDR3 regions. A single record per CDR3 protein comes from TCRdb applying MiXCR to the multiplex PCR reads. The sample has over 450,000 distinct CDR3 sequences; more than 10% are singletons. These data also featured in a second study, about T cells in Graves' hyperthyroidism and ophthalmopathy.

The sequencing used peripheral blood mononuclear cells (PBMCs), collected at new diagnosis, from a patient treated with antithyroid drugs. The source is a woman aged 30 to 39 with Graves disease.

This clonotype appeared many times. The CDR3 DNA is TGCAGTGCAACCGGGACAGGGGGTAACTATGGCTACACCTTC. Its translation is CSATGTGGNYGYTF. This chain links TRBV20-1 with TRBJ1-2, with 11 bases lining up with TRBD1. The trim removed 6 bases at V and 1 base at J, leaving 4 bases unmatched. The CDR3 runs to 14 residues. Germline CDR1 DFQATT, CDR2 SNEGSKA (reference sequence).

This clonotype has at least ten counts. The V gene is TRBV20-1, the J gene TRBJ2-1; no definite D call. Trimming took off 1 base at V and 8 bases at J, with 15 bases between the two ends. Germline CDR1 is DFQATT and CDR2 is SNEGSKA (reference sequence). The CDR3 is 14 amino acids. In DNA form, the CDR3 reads TGCAGTGCTAGAGGAGCCCTCGGGCTCCATGAGCAGTTCTTC. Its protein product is CSARGALGLHEQFF.

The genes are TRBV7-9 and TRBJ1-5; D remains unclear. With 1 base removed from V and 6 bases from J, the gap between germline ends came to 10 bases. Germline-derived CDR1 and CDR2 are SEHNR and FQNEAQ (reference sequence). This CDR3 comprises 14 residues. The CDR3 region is CASSLGGSGQPQHF. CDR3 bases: TGTGCCAGCAGCTTAGGAGGCTCGGGTCAGCCCCAGCATTTT. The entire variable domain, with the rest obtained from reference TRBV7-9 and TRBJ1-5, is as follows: DTGVSQNPRHKITKRGQNVTFRCDPISEHNRLYWYRQTLGQGPEFLTYFQNEAQLEKSRLLSDRFSAERPKGSFSTLEIQRTEQGDSAMYLCASSLGGSGQPQHFGDGTRLSIL.

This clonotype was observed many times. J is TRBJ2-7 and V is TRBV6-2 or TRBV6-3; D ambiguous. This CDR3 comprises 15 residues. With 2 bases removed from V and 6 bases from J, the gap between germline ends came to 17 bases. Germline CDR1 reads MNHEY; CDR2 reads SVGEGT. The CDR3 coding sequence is TGTGCCAGCAGTTACGTTAACAGTTACCTAGGCGAGCAGTACTTC. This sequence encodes CASSYVNSYLGEQYF.

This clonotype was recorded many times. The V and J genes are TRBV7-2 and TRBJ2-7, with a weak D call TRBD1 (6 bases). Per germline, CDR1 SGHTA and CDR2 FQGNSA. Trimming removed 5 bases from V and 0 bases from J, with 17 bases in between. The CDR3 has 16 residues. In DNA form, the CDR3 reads TGTGCCAGCAGCGTTAGGACAGTTTTCATCTCCTACGAGCAGTACTTC. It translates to CASSVRTVFISYEQYF.

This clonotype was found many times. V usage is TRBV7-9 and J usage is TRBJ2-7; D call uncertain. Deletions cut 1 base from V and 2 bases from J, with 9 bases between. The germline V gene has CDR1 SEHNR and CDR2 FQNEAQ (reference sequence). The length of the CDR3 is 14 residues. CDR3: CASSLGHSPYEQYF. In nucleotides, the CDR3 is TGTGCCAGCAGCTTAGGACACTCTCCCTACGAGCAGTACTTC.

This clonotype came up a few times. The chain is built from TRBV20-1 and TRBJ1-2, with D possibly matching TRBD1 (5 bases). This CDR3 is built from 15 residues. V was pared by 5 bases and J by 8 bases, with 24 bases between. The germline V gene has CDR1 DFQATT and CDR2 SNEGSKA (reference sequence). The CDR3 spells CSALIHRGSANGYTF. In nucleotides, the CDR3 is TGCAGTGCTCTAATCCATCGGGGCAGTGCTAACGGCTACACCTTC.

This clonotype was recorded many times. CDR3 sequence: CAIAPGDTNNQPQHF. Written as DNA, the CDR3 is TGTGCCATTGCACCAGGGGACACCAACAATCAGCCCCAGCATTTT. The chain has TRBV19 and TRBJ1-5, with TRBD1 as a possible D gene (6 bases). Germline V gives CDR1 LNHDA, CDR2 SQIVND (reference sequence). V was shortened by 10 bases and J by 3 bases, with 19 bases between the two germline ends. The length of the CDR3 is 15 residues.

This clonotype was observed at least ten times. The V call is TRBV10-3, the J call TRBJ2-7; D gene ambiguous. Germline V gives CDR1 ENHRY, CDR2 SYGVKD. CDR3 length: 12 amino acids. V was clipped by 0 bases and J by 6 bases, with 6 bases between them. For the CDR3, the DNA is TGTGCCATCAGTGAGTCGATCGGCGAGCAGTACTTC. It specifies CAISESIGEQYF.

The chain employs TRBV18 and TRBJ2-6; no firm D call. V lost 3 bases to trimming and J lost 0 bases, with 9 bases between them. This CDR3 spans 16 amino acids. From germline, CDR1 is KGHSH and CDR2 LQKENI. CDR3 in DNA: TGTGCCAGCTCACCTTTGCCCCTCTCTGGGGCCAACGTCCTGACTTTC. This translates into CASSPLPLSGANVLTF.